This T cell receptor beta chain was recovered during a study of T cell changes during pregnancy in multiple sclerosis. Clones were sequenced by immunoSEQ multiplex PCR, and TCRdb holds only the in-frame ones, with some missing. The top ten clones hold 9% to 10% of a sample with some 41,000 clones, about 92% of them seen once. The CDR3 is 13 residues long. The V and J ends lost 8 bases and 4 bases, in that order; junction bases with no gene match: 5. Germline V gene data show CDR1 as MNHEY and CDR2 as SMNVEV (reference sequence). The source material was CD8+ T cells from peripheral blood mononuclear cells, sampled in the first trimester of pregnancy. This TCR was recovered from a female donor with multiple sclerosis, enrolled in a pregnancy study. The chain couples TRBV27 to TRBJ2-7; 10 bases align to TRBD2. The CDR3 here is CASASGSKYEQYF. The CDR3 coding sequence is TGTGCCAGCGCTAGCGGGAGCAAGTACGAGCAGTACTTC.